This TCR beta chain appears in the sequencing data of a study of T cells after yellow fever vaccination. Findings and limits, study-wide: One caveat is that FACS-sorted repertoires could contain abundant clonotypes contaminating from the bulk population. The study re-detected most primary-vaccination clones after the booster (around 96% CD4, around 90% CD8). Few clonotypes appeared in both CD4 and CD8 compartments.

Universal primer sites and UMIs were introduced during 5'RACE template-switching synthesis of TCR cDNA. MiXCR, run by TCRdb on the 5' RACE reads, gives a single entry per CDR3 protein. The profile covers about 580,000 distinct CDR3 sequences, with approximately 16% appearing a single time and around a sixth taken by the ten largest. This clonotype came up many times. The antigen remains undetermined. The CDR3 spans 14 residues. Germline assignment: CDR1 SGHTA and CDR2 FQGNSA. Trimming removed 5 bases from V and 2 bases from J, with 9 bases in between. The clonotype comes from a man aged 18 to 30 who received the YFV17D yellow fever vaccine. This chain uses TRBV7-2 with TRBJ2-2; D is uncertain. Sequencing was performed on PBMCs, taken 5 days after the first yellow fever vaccination. DNA of the CDR3: TGTGCCAGCAGCCCCCCCGGTAACACCGGGGAGCTGTTTTTT. Translation: CASSPPGNTGELFF.